This TCR beta chain was found in a study of cytomegalovirus exposure and HLA in healthy donors. Background on the study: Membership in the Caucasian-associated ancestry cluster was found for around 81% of 398 genotyped donors. Regarding the study as a whole: Later work found most CMV-associated TCR beta chains apparently HLA-restricted. Near-uniform donor sequencing depth was presumed by presence/absence analyses.

The PCR used 60 Vbeta and 13 Jbeta primers. Sequencing was performed with immunoSEQ multiplex PCR; in TCRdb, only in-frame clones are kept and a portion is missing. Seen here are 100,000 to 120,000 clones, around 73% observed once, and the top ten hold around 5.8%. Remarks on this clone: What it recognizes is unknown.

CDR1 KGHSH and CDR2 LQKENI come from the germline V gene. Trimming at V came to 5 bases and at J to 0 bases, leaving 7 bases not matched to a gene. This CDR3 is built from 16 residues. Sequencing was performed on PBMCs. The rearrangement links TRBV18 to TRBJ2-5; 9 bases agree with TRBD2. This TCR derives from a woman in her twenties or thirties in good health and CMV-seropositive. The CDR3 sequence is CASSIVASGDQETQYF. DNA of the CDR3: TGTGCCAGCTCAATTGTGGCTAGCGGGGACCAAGAGACCCAGTACTTC.